The clone carrying this TCR beta chain has a single count. Antigen unknown. Germline V gene sequence: CDR1 GTSNPN, CDR2 SVGIG (reference sequence). This CDR3 has 18 amino acids. V shed 1 base and J 7 bases; nucleotides not matched to a gene: 18. This sample was taken from a study of T cell responses to AZD1222 COVID-19 vaccine. Overall study findings and caveats: Recipients of two AZD1222 doses showed rising Spike-specific TCR breadth and depth. Possibly, clonal diversity was underestimated; donors were largely white British and included more females.

Repertoires were generated with immunoSEQ multiplex PCR, while TCRdb's copy carries only in-frame clones and drops some. The sample has 60,000 to 70,000 clones; 65% to 90% are singletons. The receptor comes from an adult in good health. The chain combines TRBV30 with TRBJ2-7; 11 nucleotides line up with TRBD2. Sequencing used peripheral blood, obtained on day 0 of AZD1222 vaccination. The CDR3 is CAWSGRPSLAGERREQYF. The CDR3 DNA follows: TGTGCCTGGAGTGGGAGACCCTCACTAGCGGGGGAAAGAAGGGAGCAGTACTTC.